This T cell receptor beta chain was sequenced for a study of T-cell memory formation after mild COVID-19. This clonotype has only one observation. V was shortened by 4 bases and J by 0 bases, with 9 bases between the two germline ends. CDR1 and CDR2 from the germline V gene are MGHRA and YSYEKL. The CDR3 extends over 14 amino acids. TCRdb independently ran MiXCR on the 5' RACE reads; one entry per CDR3 protein. This sample yields 450,000 or so distinct CDR3 sequences, of which roughly 25% are seen a single time; under 15% belongs to the top ten. This clonotype originated in an adult woman who had mild COVID-19 (a few samples of this study predate the infection). Cell type and time point are not known. The sample consisted of PBMCs or a T cell subset sorted from them (not recorded which). The chain is built from TRBV4-1 and TRBJ2-5; D not certain. CDR3 protein: CASSPVGYQETQYF. CDR3 nucleotides: TGCGCCAGCAGCCCGGTGGGATACCAAGAGACCCAGTACTTC.